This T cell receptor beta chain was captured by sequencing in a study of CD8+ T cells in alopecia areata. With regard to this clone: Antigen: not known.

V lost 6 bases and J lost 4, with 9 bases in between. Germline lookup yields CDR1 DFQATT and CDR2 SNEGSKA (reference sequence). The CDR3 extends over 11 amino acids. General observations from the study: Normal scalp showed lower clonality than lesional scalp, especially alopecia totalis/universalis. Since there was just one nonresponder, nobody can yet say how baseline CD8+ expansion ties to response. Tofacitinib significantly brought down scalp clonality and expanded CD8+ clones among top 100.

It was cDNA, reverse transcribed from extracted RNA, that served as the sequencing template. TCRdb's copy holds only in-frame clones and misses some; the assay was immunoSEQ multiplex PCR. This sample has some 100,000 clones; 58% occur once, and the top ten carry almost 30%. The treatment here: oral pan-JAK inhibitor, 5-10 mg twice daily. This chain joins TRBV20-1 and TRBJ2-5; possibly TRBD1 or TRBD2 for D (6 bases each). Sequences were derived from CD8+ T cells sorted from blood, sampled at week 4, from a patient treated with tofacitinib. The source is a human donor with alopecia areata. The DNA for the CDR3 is TGCAGTGCCCCGGGGGCAGAGACCCAGTACTTC. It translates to CSAPGAETQYF.